This T cell receptor (beta chain) was captured in a study of T cells in Graves' hyperthyroidism and ophthalmopathy. Study results and limitations: The blood repertoire included most of the expanded thyroid clonotypes above 0.001.

Template material for amplifying TCR beta CDR3 regions consisted of RNA transcripts. The TCR CDR3 first-round RT-PCR relied on the HTBI primer set. MiXCR was run by TCRdb on the multiplex PCR reads, yielding one entry per CDR3 protein. The sample records roughly 530,000 distinct CDR3 sequences, 15% to 20% being singletons. Germline V gene sequence: CDR1 SGHRS, CDR2 YFSETQ. The CDR3 runs to 16 residues. Trimming removed 1 base from V and 5 bases from J; junction bases left unmatched: 8. A word on this clonotype: Its matching antigen is unknown.

The authors obtained PBMCs from 10 ml of fresh peripheral blood. The sequence came from a woman in her late teens or twenties with Graves' ophthalmopathy. Sequenced sample: blood. The chain is built from TRBV5-1 and TRBJ2-2, with 7 bases fitting TRBD1. Here the CDR3 DNA reads TGCGCCAGCAGCTTGATTGAGGGGGCGGTTACCGGGGAGCTGTTTTTT. It specifies CASSLIEGAVTGELFF. Together with reference TRBV5-1 and TRBJ2-2, the CDR3 gives the full variable domain: KAGVTQTPRYLIKTRGQQVTLSCSPISGHRSVSWYQQTPGQGLQFLFEYFSETQRNKGNFPGRFSGRQFSNSRSEMNVSTLELGDSALYLCASSLIEGAVTGELFFGEGSRLTVL.